This T cell receptor beta chain appears in the sequencing data of a study of T-cell reconstitution after alpha-beta-depleted transplantation in children. During its preparation, the TCRbeta library received unique molecular identifiers. TCRdb analysed the PCR reads with MiXCR anew, one entry per CDR3 protein. The sample lists around 700,000 distinct CDR3 sequences, over 10% occurring once. Whole-study results and caveats: In patients about two months after transplant, alpha-beta T cells reportedly arose from several hundred expanded graft clones. Newly made T cells mostly supplied T-cell counts and diversity one year after transplant.

As to this clonotype: The antigen is not known.

The length of the CDR3 is 14 residues. CDR1 and CDR2 (germline): DFQATT, SNEGSKA (reference sequence). The ends were cut back, 3 bases at V and 2 bases at J, with 11 bases in the middle. This receptor was identified in a girl aged 2-10 years with congenital amegakaryocytic thrombocytopenia, due to receive a stem cell transplant. The chain has TRBV20-1 and TRBJ2-1; D gene ambiguous. Sequences were derived from PBMCs, sampled before TCRalphabeta/CD19-depleted stem cell transplant. CDR3 nucleotides: TGCAGTGCTAGTCTCGGGCCCCCCTACAATGAGCAGTTCTTC. It translates to CSASLGPPYNEQFF.